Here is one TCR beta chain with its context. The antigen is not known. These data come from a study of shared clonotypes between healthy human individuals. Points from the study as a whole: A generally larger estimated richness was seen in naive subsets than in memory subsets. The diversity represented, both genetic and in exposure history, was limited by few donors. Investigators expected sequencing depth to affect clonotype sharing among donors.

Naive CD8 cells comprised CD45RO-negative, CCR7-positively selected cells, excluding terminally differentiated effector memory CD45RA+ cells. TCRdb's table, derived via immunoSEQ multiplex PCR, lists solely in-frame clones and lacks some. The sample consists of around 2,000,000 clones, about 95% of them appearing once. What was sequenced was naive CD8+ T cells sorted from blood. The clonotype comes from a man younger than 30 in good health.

The CDR3 is CASSFSWGNEKLFF. As DNA, the CDR3 is TGTGCCAGCAGTTTCTCCTGGGGTAATGAAAAACTGTTTTTT. The chain joins TRBV27 to TRBJ1-4; D call uncertain. The V gene's germline CDR1 is MNHEY and CDR2 SMNVEV (reference sequence). V gave up 3 bases and J gave up 4 bases, with 9 bases separating them. This CDR3 has 14 residues.